The sequence of this T cell receptor (beta chain) was determined in a study of cytotoxic CD8 clonotypes in ibrutinib-treated CLL. Method: immunoSEQ multiplex PCR; TCRdb's copy keeps in-frame clones and lacks some. The profile shows around 70,000 clones, 80% of them singletons. Study results and limitations: Clonality increased with ibrutinib response but returned toward baseline at progression. Baseline values of clonality outstripped age-matched healthy donors and followed circulating CD8+ T-cell counts.

On this clone itself: What it binds is not known.

This CDR3 is 13 amino acids long. Trimming took off 1 base at V and 3 bases at J, with 6 bases between the two ends. Germline CDR1 reads SGHTA; CDR2 reads FQGNSA. The rearrangement links TRBV7-2 to TRBJ1-2; D perhaps matches TRBD1 (6 bases). This receptor was identified in a human donor with chronic lymphocytic leukemia. Sequencing used PBMCs, obtained at disease progression, from a patient treated with ibrutinib. The CDR3 DNA reads TGTGCCAGCAGCTTAGACAGGGACTATGGCTACACCTTC. Residues: CASSLDRDYGYTF.